These T cell receptor beta chains were read from a single sample in a study of blood T cell repertoires in COVID-19. Clones were sequenced by immunoSEQ multiplex PCR, and TCRdb holds only the in-frame ones, with some missing. The repertoire holds some 530,000 clones, with less than 90% as singletons. The sample was PBMCs or T cells enriched from blood (not recorded which). The receptors were sampled from a woman in her fifties or sixties who had recovered from COVID-19. The CDR3 runs from the conserved cysteine through the conserved F or W. A D gene is named only where the DNA matches it firmly. Not every row has a clone size; where given, it reads once, few, many or a size class.

cdr3_aa cdr3_nt v_call d_call j_call clone_size
CAWRETGQGIDGYTF TGTGCCTGGAGGGAAACGGGACAGGGGATAGATGGCTACACCTTC TRBV30 TRBD1 TRBJ1-2 .
CASNWAGIDGYTF TGTGCCAGCAACTGGGCAGGCATTGATGGCTACACCTTC TRBV6-5 . TRBJ1-2 .
CASSLLGQGPPNEKLFF TGCGCCAGCAGCTTGCTAGGACAGGGGCCCCCTAATGAAAAACTGTTTTTT TRBV5-1 TRBD1 TRBJ1-4 .
CASSTGPDGNSPLHF TGTGCCAGCAGCACGGGTCCAGACGGGAATTCACCCCTCCACTTT TRBV9 . TRBJ1-6 .
CASRRSGGGQETQYF TGTGCCAGTAGGAGGAGCGGGGGGGGCCAAGAGACCCAGTACTTC TRBV19 TRBD2 TRBJ2-5 .
CSVGFSLNTEAFF TGCAGCGTTGGGTTCAGTTTGAACACTGAAGCTTTCTTT TRBV29-1 . TRBJ1-1 .
CASSGGASGVDQPQHF TGTGCCAGCAGCGGGGGTGCGTCAGGGGTAGATCAGCCCCAGCATTTT TRBV5-4 . TRBJ1-5 .
CASTTSGESYEQYF TGTGCCAGTACGACTAGCGGGGAATCCTACGAGCAGTACTTC TRBV19 TRBD2 TRBJ2-7 .
CASSASLAGGNGYTF TGTGCCAGCAGCGCCTCCCTAGCAGGGGGCAATGGCTACACCTTC TRBV9 TRBD1 TRBJ1-2 .
CASSQPLRGDNEKLFF TGCGCCAGCAGCCAACCGCTGAGAGGAGATAATGAAAAACTGTTTTTT TRBV4-1 . TRBJ1-4 .
CASSLVAGGTYEQYF TGTGCCAGCAGCTTAGTTGCGGGGGGAACCTACGAGCAGTACTTC TRBV7-6 TRBD2 TRBJ2-7 .
CASSLDTPGNTIYF TGTGCCAGCAGCTTGGACACACCTGGAAACACCATATATTTT TRBV5-4 . TRBJ1-3 .
CASSSGTSGGNEQFF TGTGCCAGCAGCTCGGGGACTAGCGGGGGTAATGAGCAGTTCTTC TRBV27 TRBD2 TRBJ2-1 medium-sized
CASSQGVAGGPGEQYF TGCGCCAGCAGCCAAGGCGTAGCGGGGGGGCCGGGGGAGCAGTACTTC TRBV4-1 TRBD2 TRBJ2-7 .
CASSQLTVSTDTQYF TGTGCCAGCAGCCAACTGACAGTTAGCACAGATACGCAGTATTTT TRBV5-8 . TRBJ2-3 .
CASRLNEKLFF TGTGCCAGCAGACTTAATGAAAAACTGTTTTTT TRBV12-3/TRBV12-4 . TRBJ1-4 .
CASSSTGGDEKLFF TGTGCCAGCAGTAGCACGGGGGGAGATGAAAAACTGTTTTTT TRBV25-1 . TRBJ1-4 .
CASFRRGRRLFSNYGYTF TGTGCCAGCTTCCGCAGGGGGCGGAGACTCTTTTCTAACTATGGCTACACCTTC TRBV11-3 TRBD1 TRBJ1-2 .
CSAMDRGYGYTF TGCAGCGCCATGGACAGGGGATATGGCTACACCTTC TRBV29-1 TRBD1 TRBJ1-2 .
CASSRSGYATNEQFF TGTGCCAGCAGCAGATCGGGATATGCCACAAATGAGCAGTTCTTC TRBV11-2 . TRBJ2-1 .
CASSHPLRDNSYEQYF TGTGCCAGCAGCCATCCACTCCGGGACAACTCCTACGAGCAGTACTTC TRBV3-1/TRBV3-2 . TRBJ2-7 once
CSVEERGQAYEQYF TGCAGCGTTGAAGAGAGGGGACAAGCCTACGAGCAGTACTTC TRBV29-1 . TRBJ2-7 .
CASPRGRNTEAFF TGTGCCAGTCCCAGGGGGCGGAACACTGAAGCTTTCTTT TRBV2 TRBD1 TRBJ1-1 few
CASSSGKTYGYTF TGTGCCAGCAGCTCCGGGAAAACTTATGGCTACACCTTC TRBV5-4 . TRBJ1-2 .
CATSRATSGGPAEQFF TGTGCCACCAGCAGGGCGACTAGCGGGGGGCCCGCGGAGCAGTTCTTC TRBV15 TRBD2 TRBJ2-1 .
CASSARRGQGQDTQYF TGTGCCAGCAGCGCCCGGAGGGGACAGGGCCAGGATACGCAGTATTTT TRBV9 TRBD1 TRBJ2-3 .
CASSPTSGNTDTQYF TGTGCCAGCTCACCAACTAGCGGGAACACAGATACGCAGTATTTT TRBV18 TRBD2 TRBJ2-3 .
CASSLRPTMRANYGYTF TGTGCCAGCAGTTTACGACCTACCATGCGGGCTAACTATGGCTACACCTTC TRBV28 . TRBJ1-2 .
CASRKVGAADNEKLFF TGTGCCAGTAGGAAGGTGGGGGCCGCTGATAATGAAAAACTGTTTTTT TRBV19 . TRBJ1-4 few
CASSLGPTGDYEQYF TGTGCCAGCAGCTTGGGGCCGACAGGGGACTACGAGCAGTACTTC TRBV5-5 TRBD1 TRBJ2-7 .
CASSIWGDYGYTF TGTGCCAGTAGTATTTGGGGGGACTATGGCTACACCTTC TRBV19 . TRBJ1-2 .
CASSLGRGTSGETQYF TGTGCCAGCAGCTTAGGGCGTGGGACTAGTGGGGAGACCCAGTACTTC TRBV7-2 TRBD2 TRBJ2-5 .
CASSSGLAGSKETQYF TGCGCCAGCAGCTCGGGACTAGCGGGGAGCAAAGAGACCCAGTACTTC TRBV5-1 TRBD2 TRBJ2-5 .
CASNLVQGPLGGYTF TGTGCCAGCAACCTGGTACAGGGACCCTTGGGAGGCTACACCTTC TRBV6-5 . TRBJ1-2 .
CASKPLVKNTEAFF TGTGCCAGCAAGCCCCTCGTGAAGAACACTGAAGCTTTCTTT TRBV27 . TRBJ1-1 .
CASSLGLAGGPREDTQYF TGTGCCAGCAGCCTAGGACTAGCGGGGGGGCCGAGGGAGGATACGCAGTATTTT TRBV3-1/TRBV3-2 TRBD2 TRBJ2-3 .
CASSKGGSEAFF TGTGCCAGCAGTAAGGGGGGGTCTGAAGCTTTCTTT TRBV27 . TRBJ1-1 .
CASSIGGGVGQPQHF TGTGCCAGTAGTATAGGGGGGGGCGTTGGTCAGCCCCAGCATTTT TRBV19 . TRBJ1-5 .
CASRAISTNEKLFF TGTGCCAGTAGGGCCATCTCAACTAATGAAAAACTGTTTTTT TRBV19 . TRBJ1-4 .
CSGGGDTQYF TGCAGTGGAGGAGGGGATACGCAGTATTTT TRBV20-1 . TRBJ2-3 few
CASSRGTGFTGELFF TGTGCCAGTAGCCGCGGGACAGGCTTCACCGGGGAGCTGTTTTTT TRBV19 TRBD1 TRBJ2-2 once
CSVVLVPGELFF TGCAGCGTTGTTCTTGTCCCCGGGGAGCTGTTTTTT TRBV29-1 . TRBJ2-2 .
CASSQGYRGSYNEQFF TGTGCCAGCAGCCAAGGGTACAGGGGTTCCTACAATGAGCAGTTCTTC TRBV14 TRBD1 TRBJ2-1 .
CASSLSLAGGPSTDTQYF TGTGCCAGCAGCTTGTCACTAGCGGGGGGCCCTAGCACAGATACGCAGTATTTT TRBV5-8 TRBD2 TRBJ2-3 .
CAISSDRGGYTF TGTGCCATCAGCTCCGACAGGGGAGGCTACACCTTC TRBV10-3 TRBD1 TRBJ1-2 .
CAIQGSSNQPQHF TGTGCCATACAGGGTAGCAGCAATCAGCCCCAGCATTTT TRBV10-3 . TRBJ1-5 .
CASSTRSGREEKLFF TGTGCCAGCAGCACCAGATCGGGACGGGAGGAAAAACTGTTTTTT TRBV11-2 . TRBJ1-4 .
CASSSMGHSYNEQFF TGTGCCAGCAGCTCAATGGGACACAGTTACAATGAGCAGTTCTTC TRBV11-2 . TRBJ2-1 .
CASSLGLAGGDTQYF TGTGCCAGCAGCTTAGGGCTAGCGGGGGGAGATACGCAGTATTTT TRBV7-9 TRBD2 TRBJ2-3 .
CASSLGQESSYNEQFF TGTGCCAGCAGCTTGGGCCAGGAAAGCTCCTACAATGAGCAGTTCTTC TRBV5-5 . TRBJ2-1 once
CASSQAGGLYNEQFF TGTGCCAGCAGCCAAGCGGGGGGGCTGTACAATGAGCAGTTCTTC TRBV3-1/TRBV3-2 TRBD2 TRBJ2-1 .
CASSLGSGPGANVLTF TGCGCCAGCAGCTTGGGGTCAGGGCCTGGGGCCAACGTCCTGACTTTC TRBV5-1 . TRBJ2-6 .
CASRKGQGRYEQYF TGTGCCAGTAGGAAAGGACAGGGGAGGTACGAGCAGTACTTC TRBV19 TRBD1 TRBJ2-7 .
CASSPSTGEWQPQHF TGTGCCAGCTCACCATCGACAGGAGAGTGGCAGCCCCAGCATTTT TRBV18 . TRBJ1-5 .
CASTHSGGTDTQYF TGTGCCAGCACCCATAGCGGGGGCACAGATACGCAGTATTTT TRBV9 TRBD2 TRBJ2-3 .
CASSLSQGGSPLHF TGTGCCAGCAGCTTGAGTCAGGGGGGTTCACCCCTCCACTTT TRBV5-4 TRBD1 TRBJ1-6 few
CASSQGGRAGNTIYF TGTGCCAGCAGCCAAGGAGGCAGAGCTGGAAACACCATATATTTT TRBV3-1/TRBV3-2 . TRBJ1-3 .
CASRGQGSSGNTIYF TGTGCCAGCAGAGGACAGGGTAGCTCTGGAAACACCATATATTTT TRBV6-5 TRBD1 TRBJ1-3 .
CASSPGRGNTGELFF TGTGCCAGCAGCCCAGGGAGGGGGAACACCGGGGAGCTGTTTTTT TRBV11-3 TRBD2 TRBJ2-2 few
CAWSVKRTGKDTEAFF TGTGCCTGGAGTGTAAAGAGGACAGGGAAGGATACTGAAGCTTTCTTT TRBV30 TRBD1 TRBJ1-1 .